The rows below give T cell receptor beta chains drawn from one sample of a study of metastatic and nonmetastatic thyroid tumors. MiXCR was used by TCRdb to re-call the PCR reads. The table includes about 33,000 clones, 15% to 20% detected once. The sequenced material came from blood. These receptors were collected from a female donor with papillary thyroid cancer or a benign thyroid nodule (not recorded which). Some clones in this sample may be carry-over from other donors' samples. The CDR3 runs from the conserved cysteine through the conserved F or W. The D gene is left open where the match is weak. Expanded clones are given a class, and other clones once, few, many or no size at all.

size	V	D	J	DNA	CDR3
many	TRBV5-5	-	TRBJ2-5	TGTGCCAGCAGCTTGGCCGGCGTCCAGGAGACCCAGTACTTC	CASSLAGVQETQYF
-	TRBV4-1	-	TRBJ2-4	TGCGCCATCATCCATGTTTCGCAACCCGTCTTC	CAIIHVSQPVF
many	TRBV18	-	TRBJ1-5	TGTGCCAGCTCACCAACAAGGGATAGCAATCAGCCCCAGCATTTT	CASSPTRDSNQPQHF
many	TRBV10-3	-	TRBJ2-5	TGTGCCATCAGTGAGTCACGGGACCAAGAGACCCAGTACTTC	CAISESRDQETQYF
many	TRBV4-1	TRBD1	TRBJ2-7	TGCGCCAGCAGCCAATCCCGGACAGGGGGCTACGAGCAGTACTTC	CASSQSRTGGYEQYF
many	TRBV5-1	TRBD2	TRBJ2-7	TGCGCCAGCAGCCCAGGCCCGGGAGGGCCCTACGAGCAGTACTTC	CASSPGPGGPYEQYF
many	TRBV28	-	TRBJ1-2	TGTGCCAGCACCCTAACGGACAGCCCTGGCTACACCTTC	CASTLTDSPGYTF
-	TRBV12-3/TRBV12-4	-	TRBJ2-3	TGTGCCAGCAGCCCGGGCGGTGTGGGCGGCTTCGGGGCGCAGTATTTT	CASSPGGVGGFGAQYF
many	TRBV6-1	-	TRBJ1-5	TGTGCCAGCAGCGGAGTGGACAGCGATTCGGGGCCCCAGCATTTT	CASSGVDSDSGPQHF
many	TRBV12-3/TRBV12-4	-	TRBJ1-3	TGTGCCAGCAGTCCAAGGGACGTAACTTCTTCTGGAAACACCATATATTTT	CASSPRDVTSSGNTIYF
many	TRBV5-6	TRBD2	TRBJ2-1	TGTGCCAGCAGCTTAACCGGGACTAGCGGGATTGTACACAATGAGCAGTTCTTC	CASSLTGTSGIVHNEQFF
many	TRBV7-8	-	TRBJ1-2	TGTGCCAGCAGCTTAAATGGAGGTTCCTATGGCTACACCTTC	CASSLNGGSYGYTF
-	TRBV28	TRBD1	TRBJ2-7	TGTGCCAGCAGGGACAGGGGCTACGAGCAGTACTTC	CASRDRGYEQYF
many	TRBV7-2	-	TRBJ2-7	TGTGCCAGCAGCTTAGGCGGCGGCACCTACGAGCAGTACTTC	CASSLGGGTYEQYF
many	TRBV9	-	TRBJ2-7	TGTGCCAGCAGCGTAGTAGATGACCCCCGGAACGAGCAGTACTTC	CASSVVDDPRNEQYF
many	TRBV7-2	-	TRBJ2-4	TGTGCCAGCAGCCTCCTAGCCAAAAACATTCAGTACTTC	CASSLLAKNIQYF
-	TRBV5-4	-	TRBJ2-7	TGTGCCAGCAGCTTGTCCCTGGGGGCAAGTTACGAGCAGTACTTC	CASSLSLGASYEQYF
many	TRBV5-1	TRBD1	TRBJ1-1	TGCGCCAGCAGCACGGACAGGGTAGCGTTGACTGAAGCTTTCTTT	CASSTDRVALTEAFF
many	TRBV6-1	TRBD1	TRBJ2-2	TGTGCCAGCAGTGCCCGACAGGGAATAACCGGGGAGCTGTTTTTT	CASSARQGITGELFF
medium-sized	TRBV28	-	TRBJ2-7	TGTGCCAGCAGTTTGGATCCCTTTGTCCGCTGGGAGCAGTACTTC	CASSLDPFVRWEQYF
many	TRBV3-1	TRBD1	TRBJ2-7	TGTGCCAGCAGCCAAGGTCCCGGGACAGGGGCCGAGCAGTACTTC	CASSQGPGTGAEQYF
-	TRBV7-3	-	TRBJ2-2	TGTGCCAGCAGTGGACCCTTGGGCTGGGAGCTGTTTTTT	CASSGPLGWELFF
-	TRBV20-1	TRBD1	TRBJ1-5	TGCAGTGCTATCACAGGGGATGGAAAACATAGCAATCAGCCTCAGCATTTT	CSAITGDGKHSNQPQHF
many	TRBV28	-	TRBJ1-3	TGTGCCAGCAGTTTAGGAGTCTCTGGAAACACCATATATTTT	CASSLGVSGNTIYF
many	TRBV29-1	-	TRBJ2-5	TGCAGCGTTGGGACTTTCTCCTACCAAGAGACCCAGTACTTC	CSVGTFSYQETQYF
-	TRBV5-1	-	TRBJ2-7	TGCGCCACCCGATTGCGGGCTTCACGGTGGGAGCAGTACTTC	CATRLRASRWEQYF
few	TRBV6-2/TRBV6-3	TRBD2	TRBJ2-7	TGTGCCAGCAGTTCACTAGGGCTAGCGGGGACTGGAGAGCAGTACTTC	CASSSLGLAGTGEQYF
-	TRBV5-1	-	TRBJ1-1	TGCGCCAGCAGCCCCCTGGAGGGGGGAACTGAAGCTTTCTTT	CASSPLEGGTEAFF
few	TRBV28	-	TRBJ2-7	TGTGCCAGCAGTAACAGGGGGGGCCCTTACGAGCAGTACTTC	CASSNRGGPYEQYF
many	TRBV7-9	-	TRBJ2-5	TGTGCCAGCAGACTAGGGGTCGAGACCCAGTACTTC	CASRLGVETQYF
many	TRBV2	TRBD2	TRBJ2-3	TGTGCCAGCAGTGTACTAGCGGGGACAGATACGCAGTATTTT	CASSVLAGTDTQYF
many	TRBV3-1	TRBD2	TRBJ2-5	TGTGCCAGCAGCCAAGATTGGGCGGGAGGAGAGACCCAGTACTTC	CASSQDWAGGETQYF
many	TRBV20-1	-	TRBJ2-1	TGCAGTGGCGGGACTGCAAACTACAATGAGCAGTTCTTC	CSGGTANYNEQFF
-	TRBV5-1	TRBD2	TRBJ2-3	TGCGCCAGCAGATCCCGGGGACTAGCGGGGGGGCTTCAATCAGATACGCAGTATTTT	CASRSRGLAGGLQSDTQYF
many	TRBV15	-	TRBJ1-5	TGTGCCACCAGCAGAGATAGCGGTCAGCCCCAGCATTTT	CATSRDSGQPQHF
many	TRBV11-2	-	TRBJ1-3	TGTGCCAGCAGCTTAGGACCCTCAGACACCATATATTTT	CASSLGPSDTIYF
many	TRBV5-6	-	TRBJ2-1	TGTGCCCGGGGCGGGTCCTCCTACAATGAGCAGTTCTTC	CARGGSSYNEQFF
few	TRBV5-6	TRBD1	TRBJ2-1	TGTGCCAGCAGCTTGCGAAGGGGGCGAGGTGAGCAGTTCTTC	CASSLRRGRGEQFF
-	TRBV20-1	-	TRBJ2-7	TGCAGTGCTAGAGATCGAGCCAGGACGATCTACGAGCAGTACTTC	CSARDRARTIYEQYF
many	TRBV6-1	-	TRBJ1-3	TGTGCCAGCTCCAGAAGCTCTGGAAACACCATATATTTT	CASSRSSGNTIYF
few	TRBV27	-	TRBJ1-5	TGTGCCAGCAGCAAGCTAGGTCAGCCCCAGCATTTT	CASSKLGQPQHF
-	TRBV10-1	-	TRBJ2-3	TGCGCCAGCATCGGGGGACGGCACCCCACAGATACGCAGTATTTT	CASIGGRHPTDTQYF
many	TRBV15	TRBD1	TRBJ2-7	TGTGCCACCAGCCGCACCGGGACAGGCTACGAGCAGTACTTC	CATSRTGTGYEQYF
many	TRBV9	-	TRBJ1-5	TGTGCCAGCAGCTCAGACCCCTCGGGCAATCAGCCCCAGCATTTT	CASSSDPSGNQPQHF
many	TRBV20-1	TRBD2	TRBJ2-1	TGCAGTGCTAGACCCTTAGCGGGGGATTACAATGAGCAGTTCTTC	CSARPLAGDYNEQFF
many	TRBV20-1	-	TRBJ1-5	TGCAGTGCTAGAGGTACGATGCCCAATCAGCCCCAGCATTTT	CSARGTMPNQPQHF
many	TRBV28	TRBD1	TRBJ2-2	TGTGCCAGCAGTTTATCAGGGGGCGAGAACACCGGGGAGCTGTTTTTT	CASSLSGGENTGELFF
many	TRBV19	TRBD1	TRBJ1-5	TGTGCCAGCCATTCCGGGACAGGCGTCTTTAGCAATCAGCCCCAGCATTTT	CASHSGTGVFSNQPQHF
many	TRBV12-3/TRBV12-4	TRBD1	TRBJ1-1	TGTGCCAGCAGTTTAGTTGACAGGGGCACTGAAGCTTTCTTT	CASSLVDRGTEAFF
few	TRBV28	TRBD1	TRBJ1-3	TGTGCCAGCAGCCCCGGACAGGTCGATTGGGGGTACACCATATATTTT	CASSPGQVDWGYTIYF
-	TRBV18	-	TRBJ2-5	TGTGCCAGCTCACCATATTGGCAGATACAGGGTAAGGGGGAGACCCAGTACTTC	CASSPYWQIQGKGETQYF
medium-sized	TRBV6-1	TRBD1	TRBJ1-5	TGTGCCAGCAGTGAAAACACAGGGGGCAATCAGCCCCAGCATTTT	CASSENTGGNQPQHF
-	TRBV28	TRBD2	TRBJ2-4	TGTGCCTGCAGTTTGGCCGGGACTAGCGGAAACATTCTGTACTTC	CACSLAGTSGNILYF
many	TRBV20-1	TRBD2	TRBJ2-7	TGCAGTGTTCGGGACGGACTAGCGGGTAGGGAGCAGTACTTC	CSVRDGLAGREQYF
many	TRBV5-1	-	TRBJ1-4	TGCGCCAGCAGCCCCCGGGACATACGTAATGAAAAACTGTTTTTT	CASSPRDIRNEKLFF
many	TRBV27	-	TRBJ2-7	TGTGCCAGCAGTCCATCATGGGGGGACAAAGCACAAATAGGGTACTTC	CASSPSWGDKAQIGYF
many	TRBV9	-	TRBJ2-2	TGTGCCAGCAGCGTATATAGCGGGAACACCGGGGAGCTGTTTTTT	CASSVYSGNTGELFF
-	TRBV20-1	TRBD1	TRBJ2-1	TGCAGTGCTAACCCCCAGGGGGCGCCGTACAATGAGCAGTTCTTC	CSANPQGAPYNEQFF